This TCR beta chain was obtained from a study of T cell clones after liver transplantation. Some clones are missing from TCRdb's copy, which holds only in-frame ones; the method was immunoSEQ multiplex PCR. The repertoire includes some 120,000 clones, less than 95% of them detected once, and 0.83% sits in the top ten. A note on this clone: Its specificity is not known.

Germline V gene lookup returns CDR1 SGHTA and CDR2 FQGTGA. Trimming stripped 4 bases from V and 6 bases from J, with 9 bases between. This CDR3 comprises 13 residues. Study findings and constraints: A larger donor-reactive than third-party decline suggested partial antigen-specific deletion.

CD3+CD4+ and CD3+CD8+ cells were FACS-sorted from thawed unstimulated PBMCs. The TCR was taken from a human patient who received a liver transplant. T cells may partly derive from the graft donor. V usage is TRBV7-3 and J usage is TRBJ2-2; unclear D gene. The material was CD4+ T cells from blood, obtained 12 months after liver transplant. CDR3 DNA sequence: TGTGCCAGCAGCTATGGACGTTCCGGGGAGCTGTTTTTT. Protein product: CASSYGRSGELFF.